Each of the 21 T cell receptor beta chains below was sequenced from the same sample in a study of shared clonotypes between healthy human individuals. Measured with immunoSEQ multiplex PCR; TCRdb has only the in-frame clones, and not every one. This table has under 850,000 clones, approximately 72% appearing once. Sequencing was done on a sample of memory CD4+ T cells sorted from blood. Subset in this sample: CD45RA-negative fraction. The source of these receptors is a woman aged 30 to 39 in good health.

The chain has TRBV19 and TRBJ1-6, with TRBD1 as a possible D gene (6 bases). The ends were cut back, 9 bases at V and 3 bases at J, with 12 bases in the middle. Germline V CDR1 and CDR2: LNHDA, SQIVND (reference sequence). This CDR3 has 14 amino acids. The DNA for the CDR3 is TGTGCCAGCACGGACAGCAGCTATAATTCACCCCTCCACTTT. Translated: CASTDSSYNSPLHF.

The chain recombines TRBV18 with TRBJ2-1, with no clear D. Germline loops: CDR1 KGHSH, CDR2 LQKENI. V was pared by 1 base and J by 5 bases, with 12 bases between. The CDR3 loop spans 15 amino acids. Here the CDR3 reads CASSPRRDPDNEQFF. The DNA of the CDR3 is TGTGCCAGCTCACCACGTAGGGATCCAGACAATGAGCAGTTCTTC.

The gene calls are TRBV5-1 and TRBJ2-5; TRBD1 might be the D (6 bases). V lost 0 bases and J 4 bases, leaving 16 bases between the germline ends. The CDR3 sequence is 16 residues long. CDR1 is SGHRS, CDR2 YFSETQ, per germline. CDR3 sequence: CASSLGTGQKGETQYF. The CDR3 region has the DNA TGCGCCAGCAGCTTGGGAACGGGACAAAAGGGAGAGACCCAGTACTTC.

The V gene is TRBV19, the J gene TRBJ1-5, with D uncertain. The V end lost 3 bases, the J end lost 0 bases, and 6 bases lay between the germline ends. This CDR3 comprises 14 residues. Germline V gene data show CDR1 as LNHDA and CDR2 as SQIVND (reference sequence). The CDR3, as DNA: TGTGCCAGTAGTATCACGGTTAGCAATCAGCCCCAGCATTTT. The encoded protein is CASSITVSNQPQHF.

The genes are TRBV18 and TRBJ1-2, with D perhaps TRBD1 (5 bases). The CDR3 extends over 15 amino acids. Germline V gives CDR1 KGHSH, CDR2 LQKENI. Trimming took 5 bases from V and 4 from J, leaving 17 bases between them. The CDR3 is CASSAYAEGTYGYTF. CDR3 nucleotides: TGTGCCAGCTCAGCTTATGCGGAGGGGACCTATGGCTACACCTTC.

This sequence joins TRBV30 and TRBJ1-1; 7 bases line up with TRBD1. This CDR3 spans 15 amino acids. The V segment lost 3 bases and the J segment 3 bases; nucleotides outside the gene matches: 10. From germline, CDR1 is GTSNPN and CDR2 SVGIG (reference sequence). The CDR3 sequence is CAWRGTGAADTEAFF. The CDR3 region has the DNA TGTGCCTGGAGGGGAACAGGGGCGGCCGACACTGAAGCTTTCTTT.

This chain connects TRBV18 to TRBJ1-2; weak D call: TRBD1 (5 bases). V was trimmed by 0 bases and J by 7 bases, leaving 12 bases between them. The germline gives CDR1 KGHSH, CDR2 LQKENI. The CDR3 is 14 residues long. CDR3 loop: CASSPPEGRRGYTF. CDR3 bases: TGTGCCAGCTCACCACCGGAGGGGCGGCGTGGCTACACCTTC.

The V call is TRBV4-1, the J call TRBJ2-7; D is unclear. CDR3 length equals 15 residues. The ends were cut back, 3 bases at V and 2 bases at J, with 14 bases in the middle. Germline V CDR1 and CDR2: MGHRA, YSYEKL. The CDR3 bases are TGCGCCAGCAGCCAGAGACACCTCAAGACCTACGAGCAGTACTTC. Translation: CASSQRHLKTYEQYF.

This chain connects TRBV7-9 to TRBJ2-5; 12 bases agree with TRBD2. With V trimmed by 4 bases and J by 5 bases, 5 bases remained unmatched. The CDR3 runs to 15 residues. Germline CDR1 is SEHNR and CDR2 is FQNEAQ (reference sequence). The CDR3, as DNA: TGTGCCAGCAGCTCCAGGCTAGCGGGAGGGGAGACCCAGTACTTC. It is translated as CASSSRLAGGETQYF.

The chain recombines TRBV10-1 with TRBJ2-3; tentative D call: TRBD1 (5 bases). V lost 6 bases and J lost 3, with 13 bases in between. Looked up from germline, CDR1 is WNHNN and CDR2 is SYGVQD (reference sequence). This CDR3 spans 14 amino acids. CDR3 bases: TGCGCCAGCAGCGAAGGGCAGGGAACAGATACGCAGTATTTT. Translation: CASSEGQGTDTQYF.

This clone was observed many times. The chain combines TRBV6-7 with TRBJ2-2; TRBD2 matches at 8 bases. TRBV6-7 carries the ORF label, with uncertain function. The V segment lost 1 base and the J segment 3 bases; nucleotides outside the gene matches: 16. This CDR3 contains 20 residues. The DNA for the CDR3 is TGTGCCAGCAGTTACTATATAGGGACTAGGGGTGTCTCGGACACCGGGGAGCTGTTTTTT. The encoded protein is CASSYYIGTRGVSDTGELFF.

The V and J genes are TRBV5-1 and TRBJ2-1; possible D gene TRBD2, 6 bases. V lost 2 bases, J lost 6 bases, and 18 bases lay in between. Germline V gene lookup returns CDR1 SGHRS and CDR2 YFSETQ. CDR3 length: 16 residues. CDR3 coding DNA: TGCGCCAGCAGCTTCGAGGCGGGGTCCCCGATCAATGAGCAGTTCTTC. Amino acid sequence: CASSFEAGSPINEQFF.

DNA for the CDR3: TGTGCCAGCAGCTTTGCCGGGAACACTGAAGCTTTCTTT. It encodes CASSFAGNTEAFF. This chain links TRBV7-3 with TRBJ1-1, with unresolved D. V shed 3 bases and J shed 1 base, with 6 bases lying between them. CDR3 length equals 13 residues. Germline CDR1 reads SGHTA; CDR2 reads FQGTGA.

The chain couples TRBV5-1 to TRBJ2-5, with 8 bases matching TRBD1. J gave up 2 bases and V 0 bases, and 3 bases lay outside the gene matches. CDR1 is SGHRS, CDR2 YFSETQ, per germline. The CDR3 runs to 15 residues. The CDR3 is CASSLETGVQETQYF. Here the CDR3 DNA reads TGCGCCAGCAGCTTGGAGACAGGGGTGCAAGAGACCCAGTACTTC.

This clone was counted a single time. The genes are TRBV18 and TRBJ1-5; D is ambiguous. Germline V gene sequence: CDR1 KGHSH, CDR2 LQKENI. This CDR3 region has 13 residues. The V gene lost 3 bases and the J gene lost 5 bases, with 8 bases spanning the gap. This CDR3 is CASSPDGDQPQHF. The CDR3 coding sequence is TGTGCCAGCTCACCGGACGGTGATCAGCCCCAGCATTTT.

The chain employs TRBV4-1 and TRBJ1-2; D not resolved. Germline V gene lookup returns CDR1 MGHRA and CDR2 YSYEKL. V lost 0 bases, J lost 8 bases, and 16 bases lay in between. The CDR3 runs to 15 residues. In DNA form, the CDR3 reads TGCGCCAGCAGCCAAGAGTTCTTACTGACGGGGGGCTACACCTTC. It is translated as CASSQEFLLTGGYTF.

This clone has only a few counts. This rearrangement joins TRBV28 to TRBJ2-7, with TRBD1 matching 8 bases. V lost 8 bases and J lost 0; bases outside the gene matches: 15. Germline V gene data show CDR1 as MDHEN and CDR2 as SYDVKM. CDR3 length equals 17 residues. CDR3 sequence reads: CASQGPGGQGYSYEQYF. CDR3 DNA sequence: TGTGCCAGCCAAGGCCCCGGCGGACAGGGCTACTCCTACGAGCAGTACTTC.

The J gene is TRBJ2-3, the V gene TRBV7-9; the match to TRBD1 covers 7 bases. The J segment lost 5 bases and the V segment lost 5 bases, leaving 7 bases of the junction unmatched. From germline, CDR1 is SEHNR and CDR2 FQNEAQ (reference sequence). The CDR3 loop spans 14 amino acids. CDR3 sequence (DNA): TGTGCCAGCAGCCGACAGGGTTCGGGAGATACGCAGTATTTT. Protein product: CASSRQGSGDTQYF.

J is TRBJ1-2 and V is TRBV5-1; the match to TRBD1 covers 8 bases. Trimming took 5 bases from V and 7 from J; bases not matched to a gene: 7. The CDR3 contains 13 residues. Germline V gene sequence: CDR1 SGHRS, CDR2 YFSETQ. The CDR3 bases are TGCGCCAGCAGTTCGAGACAGGGGACTGGCTACACCTTC. Protein: CASSSRQGTGYTF.

The chain links TRBV28 to TRBJ1-5; 9 nucleotides agree with TRBD1. The CDR3 loop spans 14 amino acids. The V and J ends lost 6 bases and 6 bases, in that order; junction bases with no gene match: 6. The germline CDR1 and CDR2 sequences are MDHEN and SYDVKM. CDR3 sequence (DNA): TGTGCCAGCAGACGGGGACAGGGCGGTCAGCCCCAGCATTTT. It encodes CASRRGQGGQPQHF.

The rearrangement links TRBV30 to TRBJ2-3; D remains unclear. The CDR3 extends over 13 amino acids. The germline V gene has CDR1 GTSNPN and CDR2 SVGIG (reference sequence). Trimming removed 0 bases at V and 0 bases at J, with 4 bases between. CDR3 region: CAWSVMSTDTQYF. DNA for the CDR3: TGTGCCTGGAGTGTAATGAGCACAGATACGCAGTATTTT.